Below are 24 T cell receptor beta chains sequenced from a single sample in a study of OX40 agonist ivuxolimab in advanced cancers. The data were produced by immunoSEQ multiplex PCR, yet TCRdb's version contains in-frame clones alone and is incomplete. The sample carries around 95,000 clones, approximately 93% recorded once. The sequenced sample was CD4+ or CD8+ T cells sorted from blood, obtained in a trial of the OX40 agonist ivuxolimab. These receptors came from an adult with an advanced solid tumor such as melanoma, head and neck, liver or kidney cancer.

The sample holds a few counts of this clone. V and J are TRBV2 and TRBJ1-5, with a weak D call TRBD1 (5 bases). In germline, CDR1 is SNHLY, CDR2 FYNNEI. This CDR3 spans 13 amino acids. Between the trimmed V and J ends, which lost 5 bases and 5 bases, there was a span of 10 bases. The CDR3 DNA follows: TGTGCCAGCAGTACAGGTTCCTATCAGCCCCAGCATTTT. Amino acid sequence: CASSTGSYQPQHF.

The CDR3 spells CASSLTSSTDTQYF. CDR3 nucleotide sequence: TGTGCCAGCAGTTTAACTTCTAGCACAGATACGCAGTATTTT. V usage is TRBV28 and J usage is TRBJ2-3; D not certain. With 2 bases removed from V and 0 bases from J, the gap between germline ends came to 6 bases. This CDR3 comprises 14 residues. Looked up from germline, CDR1 is MDHEN and CDR2 is SYDVKM.

The CDR3 coding sequence is TGTGCCAGCAGGGGGGTGCCAGGATCGGTGGATACGCAGTATTTT. It codes for CASRGVPGSVDTQYF. The J gene is TRBJ2-3, the V gene TRBV6-1; D may be TRBD1 or TRBD2 (5 bases each). V was cut by 6 bases and J by 6 bases, with 19 bases left in between. Looked up from germline, CDR1 is MNHNS and CDR2 is SASEGT. The CDR3 is 15 residues long.

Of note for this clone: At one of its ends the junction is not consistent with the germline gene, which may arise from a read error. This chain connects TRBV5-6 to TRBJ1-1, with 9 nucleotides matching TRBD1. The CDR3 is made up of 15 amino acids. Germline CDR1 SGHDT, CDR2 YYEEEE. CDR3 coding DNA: TGTGCCAGCACCGAAAGTCCCGGGACAGGGACTGAAGTTTTCTTT. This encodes CASTESPGTGTEVFF.

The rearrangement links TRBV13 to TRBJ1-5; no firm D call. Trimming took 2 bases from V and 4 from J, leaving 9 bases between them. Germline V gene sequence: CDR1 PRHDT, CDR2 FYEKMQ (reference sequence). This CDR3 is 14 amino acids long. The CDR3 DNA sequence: TGTGCCAGCAGCTTAAGACCTGGGAATCAGCCCCAGCATTTT. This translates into CASSLRPGNQPQHF. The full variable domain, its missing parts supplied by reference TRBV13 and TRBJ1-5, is AAGVIQSPRHLIKEKRETATLKCYPIPRHDTVYWYQQGPGQDPQFLISFYEKMQSDKGSIPDRFSAQQFSDYHSELNMSSLELGDSALYFCASSLRPGNQPQHFGDGTRLSIL.

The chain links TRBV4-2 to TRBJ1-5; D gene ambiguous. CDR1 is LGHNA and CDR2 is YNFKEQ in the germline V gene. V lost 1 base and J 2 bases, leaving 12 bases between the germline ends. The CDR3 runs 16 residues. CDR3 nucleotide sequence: TGTGCCAGCAGCCAAGGAGCGGGGTTGGGCAATCAGCCCCAGCATTTT. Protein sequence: CASSQGAGLGNQPQHF.

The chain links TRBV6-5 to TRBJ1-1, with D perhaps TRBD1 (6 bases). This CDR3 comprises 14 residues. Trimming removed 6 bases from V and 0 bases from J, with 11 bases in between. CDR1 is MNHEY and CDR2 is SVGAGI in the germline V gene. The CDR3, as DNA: TGTGCCAGCAGCACAGGGACGATGAACACTGAAGCTTTCTTT. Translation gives CASSTGTMNTEAFF.

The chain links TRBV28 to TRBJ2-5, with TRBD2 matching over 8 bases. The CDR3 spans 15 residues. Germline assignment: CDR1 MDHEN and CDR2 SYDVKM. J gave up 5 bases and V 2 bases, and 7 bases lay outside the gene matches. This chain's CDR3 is CASSLPRGEEETQYF. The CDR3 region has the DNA TGTGCCAGCAGTTTACCGCGGGGGGAGGAGGAGACCCAGTACTTC.

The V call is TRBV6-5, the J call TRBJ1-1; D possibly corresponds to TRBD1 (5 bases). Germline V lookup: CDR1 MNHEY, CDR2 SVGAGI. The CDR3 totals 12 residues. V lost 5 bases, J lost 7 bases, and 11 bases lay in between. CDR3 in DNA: TGTGCCAGCAGTAACCGGGGCAATGAAGCTTTCTTT. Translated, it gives CASSNRGNEAFF.

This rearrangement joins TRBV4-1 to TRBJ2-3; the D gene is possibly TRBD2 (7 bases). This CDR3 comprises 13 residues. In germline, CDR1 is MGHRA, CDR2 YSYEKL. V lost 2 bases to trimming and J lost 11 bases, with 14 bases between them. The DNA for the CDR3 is TGCGCCAGCAGCCAATGGAGGGGGGAGGGGCAGTATTTT. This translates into CASSQWRGEGQYF.

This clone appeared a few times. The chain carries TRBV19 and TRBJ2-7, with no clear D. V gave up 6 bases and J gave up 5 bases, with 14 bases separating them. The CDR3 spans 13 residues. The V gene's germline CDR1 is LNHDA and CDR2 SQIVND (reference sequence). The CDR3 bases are TGTGCCAGTAGCCTAGAGTGGTGGAACGAGCAGTACTTC. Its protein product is CASSLEWWNEQYF.

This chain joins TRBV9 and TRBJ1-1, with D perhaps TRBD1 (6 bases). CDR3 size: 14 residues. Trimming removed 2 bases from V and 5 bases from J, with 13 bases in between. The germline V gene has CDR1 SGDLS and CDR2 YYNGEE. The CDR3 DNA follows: TGTGCCAGCAGCGTTCAGGGGAGTAGGACTGAAGCTTTCTTT. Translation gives CASSVQGSRTEAFF.

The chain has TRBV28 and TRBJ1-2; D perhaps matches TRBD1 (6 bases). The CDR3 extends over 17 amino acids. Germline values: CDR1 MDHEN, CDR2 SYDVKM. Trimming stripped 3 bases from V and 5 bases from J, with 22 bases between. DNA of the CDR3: TGTGCCAGCAGTTTCTCAGGGGCCGACACGGGGGATTATGGCTACACCTTC. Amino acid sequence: CASSFSGADTGDYGYTF.

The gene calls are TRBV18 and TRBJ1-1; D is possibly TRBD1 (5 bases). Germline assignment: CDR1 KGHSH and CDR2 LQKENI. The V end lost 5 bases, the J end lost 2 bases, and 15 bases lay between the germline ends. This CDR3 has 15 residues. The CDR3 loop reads CASSLGGAKNTEAFF. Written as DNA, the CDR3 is TGTGCCAGCTCATTAGGAGGGGCGAAAAACACTGAAGCTTTCTTT.

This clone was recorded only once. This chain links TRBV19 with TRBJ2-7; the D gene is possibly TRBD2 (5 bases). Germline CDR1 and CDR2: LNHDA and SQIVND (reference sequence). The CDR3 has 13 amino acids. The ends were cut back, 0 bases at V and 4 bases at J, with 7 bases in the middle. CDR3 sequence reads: CASSIDRGYEQYF. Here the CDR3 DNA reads TGTGCCAGTAGTATAGACCGGGGTTACGAGCAGTACTTC.

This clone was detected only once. The CDR3, as DNA: TGCGCCAGCAGCCAACGGGAGTCTGGAAACACCATATATTTT. Translation gives CASSQRESGNTIYF. This chain uses TRBV4-1 with TRBJ1-3; no firm D call. CDR3 length equals 14 residues. The germline V gene has CDR1 MGHRA and CDR2 YSYEKL. V was shortened by 2 bases and J by 1 base, with 6 bases between the two germline ends.

CDR3 coding DNA: TGCGCCAGCAGCCAAGGGGAGGGGGCTAGTTTGACTGAAGCTTTCTTT. It specifies CASSQGEGASLTEAFF. J is TRBJ1-1 and V is TRBV4-3, with TRBD1 identical over 7 bases. The CDR3 runs 16 residues. CDR1 is LGHNA, CDR2 YSLEER, per germline. Trimming at V came to 1 base and at J to 5 bases, leaving 10 bases not matched to a gene.

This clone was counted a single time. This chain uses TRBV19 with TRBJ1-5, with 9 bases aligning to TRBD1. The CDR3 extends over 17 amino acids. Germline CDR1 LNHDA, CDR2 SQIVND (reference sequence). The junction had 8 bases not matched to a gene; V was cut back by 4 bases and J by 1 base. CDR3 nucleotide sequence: TGTGCCAGTAGTAAGGGACAGGGCTCTCCAAGCAATCAGCCCCAGCATTTT. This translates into CASSKGQGSPSNQPQHF.

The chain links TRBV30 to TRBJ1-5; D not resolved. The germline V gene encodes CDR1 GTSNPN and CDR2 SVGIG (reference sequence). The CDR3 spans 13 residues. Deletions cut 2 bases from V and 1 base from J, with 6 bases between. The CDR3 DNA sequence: TGTGCCTGGAGTTCCCGAAGCAATCAGCCCCAGCATTTT. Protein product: CAWSSRSNQPQHF.

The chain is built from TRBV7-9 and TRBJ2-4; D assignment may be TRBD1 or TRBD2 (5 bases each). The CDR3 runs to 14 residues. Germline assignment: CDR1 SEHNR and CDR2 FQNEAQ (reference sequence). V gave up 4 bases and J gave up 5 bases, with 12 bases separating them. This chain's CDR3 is CASSSRDPENIQYF. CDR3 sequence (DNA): TGTGCCAGCAGCTCCCGGGACCCCGAAAACATTCAGTACTTC.

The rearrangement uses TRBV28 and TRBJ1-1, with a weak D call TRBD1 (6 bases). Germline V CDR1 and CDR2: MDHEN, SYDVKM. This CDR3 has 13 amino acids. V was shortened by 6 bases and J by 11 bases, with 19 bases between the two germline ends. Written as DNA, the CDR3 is TGTGCCAGCAGCCTCCAAGGAGGGGGTCGGGCTTTCTTT. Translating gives CASSLQGGGRAFF.

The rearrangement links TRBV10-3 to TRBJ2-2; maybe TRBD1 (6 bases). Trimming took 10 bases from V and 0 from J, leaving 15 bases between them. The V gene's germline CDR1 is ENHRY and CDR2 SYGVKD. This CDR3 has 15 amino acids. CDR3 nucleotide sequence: TGTGCCACAAAAAACGGACAGTCGAACACCGGGGAGCTGTTTTTT. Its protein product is CATKNGQSNTGELFF.

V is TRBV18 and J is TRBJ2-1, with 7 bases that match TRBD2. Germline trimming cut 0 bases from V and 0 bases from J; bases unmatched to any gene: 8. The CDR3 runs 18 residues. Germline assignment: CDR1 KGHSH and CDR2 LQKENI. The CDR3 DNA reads TGTGCCAGCTCACCACCGAGGGCGGGAGCCAGCTCCTACAATGAGCAGTTCTTC. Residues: CASSPPRAGASSYNEQFF.

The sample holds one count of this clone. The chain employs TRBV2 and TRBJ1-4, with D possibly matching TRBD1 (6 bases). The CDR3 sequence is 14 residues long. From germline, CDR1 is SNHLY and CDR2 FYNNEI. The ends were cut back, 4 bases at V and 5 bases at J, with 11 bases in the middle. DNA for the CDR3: TGTGCCAGCAGTGTGGGGGCAAGAAATGAAAAACTGTTTTTT. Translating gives CASSVGARNEKLFF.